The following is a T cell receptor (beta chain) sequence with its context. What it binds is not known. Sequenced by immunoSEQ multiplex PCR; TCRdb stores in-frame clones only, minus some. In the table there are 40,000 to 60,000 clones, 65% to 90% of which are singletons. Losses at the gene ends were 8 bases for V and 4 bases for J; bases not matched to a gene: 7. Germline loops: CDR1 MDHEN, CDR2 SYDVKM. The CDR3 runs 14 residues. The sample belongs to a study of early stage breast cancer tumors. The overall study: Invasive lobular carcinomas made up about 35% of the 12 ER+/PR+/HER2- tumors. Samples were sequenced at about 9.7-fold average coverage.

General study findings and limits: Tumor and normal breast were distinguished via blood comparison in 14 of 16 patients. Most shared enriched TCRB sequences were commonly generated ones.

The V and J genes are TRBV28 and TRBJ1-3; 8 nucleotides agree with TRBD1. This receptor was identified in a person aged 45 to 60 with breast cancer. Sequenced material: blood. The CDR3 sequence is CASLGQGRGNTIYF. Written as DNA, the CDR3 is TGTGCCAGCCTCGGACAGGGACGCGGAAACACCATATATTTT. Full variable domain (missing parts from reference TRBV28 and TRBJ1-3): DVKVTQSSRYLVKRTGEKVFLECVQDMDHENMFWYRQDPGLGLRLIYFSYDVKMKEKGDIPEGYSVSREKKERFSLILESASTNQTSMYLCASLGQGRGNTIYFGEGSWLTVV.